What follows describes a single T cell receptor (beta chain). The repertoire was sequenced with immunoSEQ multiplex PCR; TCRdb's copy has only in-frame clones and lacks some. The sample yields roughly 38,000 clones, 88% seen once. The data stem from a study of T cell changes during pregnancy in multiple sclerosis. Germline assignment: CDR1 SGHDT and CDR2 YYEEEE. The CDR3 loop spans 11 amino acids. V gave up 4 bases and J gave up 2 bases, with 4 bases separating them. The specimen comprised CD8+ T cells from peripheral blood mononuclear cells, sampled in the third trimester of pregnancy. This receptor was identified in a female donor with multiple sclerosis, enrolled in a pregnancy study. The chain links TRBV5-6 to TRBJ2-7; no clear D. CDR3 coding DNA: TGTGCCAGCAGCGTCGCCTACGAGCAGTACTTC. Translated: CASSVAYEQYF.